A single sample gave rise to the 5 T cell receptor beta chains below, sequenced in a study of T cells after posttransplantation cyclophosphamide. TCRdb keeps only in-frame clones here, not all; method: immunoSEQ multiplex PCR. The sample consists of around 9,000 clones, over 95% of them appearing once. The sample was naive CD8+ T cells sorted from PBMCs. The receptors originated from a man in his fifties in good health, CMV-negative, and a related stem cell transplant donor.

This sequence joins TRBV2 and TRBJ2-3, with 8 bases identical to TRBD1. CDR3 size: 18 residues. V shed 8 bases, J shed 1 base, and the junction held 17 bases outside the gene matches. Germline CDR1 and CDR2: SNHLY and FYNNEI. This chain's CDR3 is CASGPRAGGRKGTDTQYF. CDR3 DNA sequence: TGTGCCAGCGGGCCGAGGGCAGGGGGCCGTAAAGGCACAGATACGCAGTATTTT.

V and J are TRBV7-6 and TRBJ2-3; D is ambiguous. Trimming pared 1 base from V and 5 bases from J, leaving 7 bases between. Germline CDR1 is SGHVS and CDR2 is FNYEAQ. The CDR3 spans 13 residues. DNA for the CDR3: TGTGCCAGCAGCTTAGGACCGGGAGATACGCAGTATTTT. This sequence encodes CASSLGPGDTQYF.

This clone was observed a few times. This chain uses TRBV19 with TRBJ1-5; D is uncertain. The CDR3 covers 17 residues. V gave up 0 bases and J gave up 7 bases, with 19 bases separating them. Germline-derived CDR1 and CDR2 are LNHDA and SQIVND (reference sequence). The CDR3 DNA reads as TGTGCCAGTAGTATAGATGGTCCAGCCACACCAGGCCAGCCCCAGCATTTT. It codes for CASSIDGPATPGQPQHF.

The CDR3 spells CASSQDSGQETYEQYF. The CDR3 DNA follows: TGTGCCAGCAGCCAAGATAGTGGACAGGAAACCTACGAGCAGTACTTC. The rearrangement joins TRBV14 to TRBJ2-7; 7 bases map to TRBD1. Germline-derived CDR1 and CDR2 are SGHDN and FVKESK. V lost 0 bases and J lost 2; bases outside the gene matches: 7. CDR3 size: 16 residues.

V and J are TRBV9 and TRBJ1-2, with 8 nucleotides matching TRBD1. Per germline, CDR1 SGDLS and CDR2 YYNGEE. CDR3 length: 14 amino acids. The ends lost 1 base at V and 8 bases at J; junction bases unmatched: 7. The CDR3 protein is CASSVQGASRGYTF. The CDR3 bases are TGTGCCAGCAGCGTACAGGGGGCCTCAAGGGGCTACACCTTC.